This TCR beta chain was captured by sequencing in a study of blood T cell repertoires in COVID-19. As for the study in general: Material from acute and convalescent COVID-19 was sourced from the United States, Italy and Spain. The cDNA or gDNA used as material had been derived from T cells, B-cell-depleted T cells, or PBMCs.

V lost 2 bases and J 4 bases, leaving 8 bases between the germline ends. There are 13 residues in the CDR3. CDR1 SGHVS and CDR2 FQNEAQ come from the germline V gene. Per the original methods: Estimates of nucleated cell counts were drawn from the amplification of reference gene primers. Generated by immunoSEQ multiplex PCR, the TCRdb table keeps only in-frame clones and is missing some. That table supplies the V and J calls and clone size; D and trimming were determined from the DNA. The sample yields tens of thousands of clones, over 75% seen once. This sequence was found in a woman aged 55-69 years with acute or convalescent COVID-19. The sequenced sample consisted of peripheral blood. The chain links TRBV7-8 to TRBJ1-2, with D possibly matching TRBD1 (6 bases). CDR3 sequence (DNA): TGTGCCAGCAGCTTACAGGGGAGCTATGGCTACACCTTC. Its translation: CASSLQGSYGYTF. The full variable domain, rest sourced from reference TRBV7-8 and TRBJ1-2, is GAGVSQSPRYKVAKRGQDVALRCDPISGHVSLFWYQQALGQGPEFLTYFQNEAQLDKSGLPSDRFFAERPEGSVSTLKIQRTQQEDSAVYLCASSLQGSYGYTFGSGTRLTVV.